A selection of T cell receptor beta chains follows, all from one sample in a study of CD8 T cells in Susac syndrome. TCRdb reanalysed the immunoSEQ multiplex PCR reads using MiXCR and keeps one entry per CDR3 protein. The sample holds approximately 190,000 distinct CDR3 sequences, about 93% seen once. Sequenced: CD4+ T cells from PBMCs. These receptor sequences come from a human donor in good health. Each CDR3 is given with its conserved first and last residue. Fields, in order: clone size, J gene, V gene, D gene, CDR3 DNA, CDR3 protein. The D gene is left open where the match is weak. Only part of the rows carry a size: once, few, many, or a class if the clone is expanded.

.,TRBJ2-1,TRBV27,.,TGTGCCAGCAGGCCCCGGGGGGCCGGGTACAATGAGCAGTTCTTC,CASRPRGAGYNEQFF
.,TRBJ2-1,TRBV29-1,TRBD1,TGCAGCGTTGAAAGGGGGCTCTCCTACAATGAGCAGTTCTTC,CSVERGLSYNEQFF
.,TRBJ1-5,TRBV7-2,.,TGTGCCAGCAGCTTAGCGCTTGGGTTGAGCAATCAGCCCCAGCATTTT,CASSLALGLSNQPQHF
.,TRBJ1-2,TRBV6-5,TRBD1,TGTGCCAGTCGCCTATCCGGGACAGGAGGTGGCTACACCTTC,CASRLSGTGGGYTF
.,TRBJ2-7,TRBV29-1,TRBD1,TGCAGCGTTGCCGGGACAGGGGGAATAGGGTACGAGCAGTACTTC,CSVAGTGGIGYEQYF
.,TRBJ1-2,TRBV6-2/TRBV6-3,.,TGTGCCAGCAGTTACCTAGCGGGCTATGGCTACACCTTC,CASSYLAGYGYTF
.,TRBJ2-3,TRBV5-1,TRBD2,TGCGCCAGCAGCTTGACTAGCGGGGCAACAGATACGCAGTATTTT,CASSLTSGATDTQYF
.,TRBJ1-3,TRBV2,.,TGTGCCAGCAACCTAAAGCGTCTATCAAGCTCTGGAAACACCATATATTTT,CASNLKRLSSSGNTIYF
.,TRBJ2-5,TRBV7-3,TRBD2,TGTGCCAGCAGCGCTAGCGGGGGGGCCCAAGAGACCCAGTACTTC,CASSASGGAQETQYF
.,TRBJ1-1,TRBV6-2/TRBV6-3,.,TGTGCCAGCCGTAGGGACACGAACACTGAAGCTTTCTTT,CASRRDTNTEAFF
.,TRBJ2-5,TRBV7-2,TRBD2,TGTGCCAGCAGCCTAGTCCCGGGACTAGGAACCTCAGAGACCCAGTACTTC,CASSLVPGLGTSETQYF
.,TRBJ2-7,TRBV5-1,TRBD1,TGCGCCAGCAGCTTTGACAGGGGGCGTGAGCAGTACTTC,CASSFDRGREQYF
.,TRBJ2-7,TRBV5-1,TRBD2,TGCGCCAGCAGCTTTCGGGGTCTAGCGGTCGGCGGCGAGCAGTACTTC,CASSFRGLAVGGEQYF
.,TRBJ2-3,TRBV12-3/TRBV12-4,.,TGTGCCAGCCGACGAACAGATACGCAGTATTTT,CASRRTDTQYF
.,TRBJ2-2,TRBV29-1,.,TGCAGCGTTGATTTGGGGGCCGGGGAGCTGTTTTTT,CSVDLGAGELFF
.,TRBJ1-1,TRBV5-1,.,TGCGCCAGCAGCTTGCGCGACAGCGCGAACACTGAAGCTTTCTTT,CASSLRDSANTEAFF
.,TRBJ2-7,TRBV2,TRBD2,TGTGCCAGCAGGGTAGGACTAGCGGGGGACGAGCAGTACTTC,CASRVGLAGDEQYF
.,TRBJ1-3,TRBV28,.,TGTGCCAGCAGTTCCATATCCGCACCTGGAAACACCATATATTTT,CASSSISAPGNTIYF
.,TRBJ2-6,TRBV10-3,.,TGTGCCATCAGCGGGGACACGACCGGGGCCAACGTCCTGACTTTC,CAISGDTTGANVLTF
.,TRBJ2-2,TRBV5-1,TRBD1,TGCGCCAGCAGCCGAGACACAGGGGCCCCCCACACCGGGGAGCTGTTTTTT,CASSRDTGAPHTGELFF
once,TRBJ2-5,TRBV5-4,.,TGTGCCAGCAGCTCGGCGGAGGTGGAGACCCAGTACTTC,CASSSAEVETQYF
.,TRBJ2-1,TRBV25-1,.,TGTGCCAGCAAATCGACAGTTAATGAGCAGTTCTTC,CASKSTVNEQFF
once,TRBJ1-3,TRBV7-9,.,TGTGCCAGCAGCCTCGACAGCCCGCGCTCTGGAAACACCATATATTTT,CASSLDSPRSGNTIYF
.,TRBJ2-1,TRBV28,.,TGTGCCAGCAGTCCAGAGGGCTCCTACAATGAGCAGTTCTTC,CASSPEGSYNEQFF
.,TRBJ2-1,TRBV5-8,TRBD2,TGTGCCAGCAGCCCGAGGAGCGGGGGGGCGGGCGATGAGCAGTTCTTC,CASSPRSGGAGDEQFF
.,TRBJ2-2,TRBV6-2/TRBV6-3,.,TGTGCCAGCAGTTACTTGAGGAGGGGGGCCGGGGAGCTGTTTTTT,CASSYLRRGAGELFF
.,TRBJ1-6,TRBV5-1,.,TGCGCCAGCAGCACCCGACAGGTTAATTCACCCCTCCACTTT,CASSTRQVNSPLHF
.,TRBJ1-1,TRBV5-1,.,TGCGCCAGCAGCACGGACCGGGTTGGGACTGAAGCTTTCTTT,CASSTDRVGTEAFF
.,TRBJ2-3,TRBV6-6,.,TGTGCCAGCAGACACACCTTCACAGATACGCAGTATTTT,CASRHTFTDTQYF
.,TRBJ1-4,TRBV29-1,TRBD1,TGCAGCGTTGGGGGTGGGACAGGGAATGAAAAACTGTTTTTT,CSVGGGTGNEKLFF
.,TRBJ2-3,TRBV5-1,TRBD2,TGCGCCAGCAGCTTACTAGCGAGTAGCACAGATACGCAGTATTTT,CASSLLASSTDTQYF
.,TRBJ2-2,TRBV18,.,TGTGCCAGCTTGGACCAAACGAACACCGGGGAGCTGTTTTTT,CASLDQTNTGELFF
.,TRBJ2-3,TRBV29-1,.,TGCAGCGTTGAAGAGCGGGTTAGCACAGATACGCAGTATTTT,CSVEERVSTDTQYF
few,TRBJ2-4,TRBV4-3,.,TGCGCCAGCAGCCAAGGTGACGTGCAAGCCAAAAACATTCAGTACTTC,CASSQGDVQAKNIQYF
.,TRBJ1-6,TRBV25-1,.,TGTGCCAGCAGTGAATATCCCGAGGGCTCACCCCTCCACTTT,CASSEYPEGSPLHF
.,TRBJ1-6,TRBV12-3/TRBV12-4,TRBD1,TGTGCCAGCAAGGCGGGGACAGGCTATAATTCACCCCTCCACTTT,CASKAGTGYNSPLHF
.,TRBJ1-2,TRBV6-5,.,TGTGCCAGCAGTTACTCGCCGATATCTAACTATGGCTACACCTTC,CASSYSPISNYGYTF
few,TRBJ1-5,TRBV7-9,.,TGTGCCAGCAGCTTAGAAGGTCAGCCCCAGCATTTT,CASSLEGQPQHF
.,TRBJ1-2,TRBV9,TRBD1,TGTGCCAGCAGCGTAGCGGGACAGGGCGGCCGTGGCTACACCTTC,CASSVAGQGGRGYTF
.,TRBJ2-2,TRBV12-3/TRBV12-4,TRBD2,TGTGCCAGCAGAACTAGCGGGGGGGCGGTCGGGGAGCTGTTTTTT,CASRTSGGAVGELFF
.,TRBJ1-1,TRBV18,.,TGTGCCAGCTCACCATTGGACGGGGGGGGGACTGAAGCTTTCTTT,CASSPLDGGGTEAFF
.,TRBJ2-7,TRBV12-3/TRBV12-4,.,TGTGCCAGCAGTTTGACCCCTGGGGTTCCCCACGAGCAGTACTTC,CASSLTPGVPHEQYF
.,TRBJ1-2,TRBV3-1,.,TGTGCCAGCAGCCAAGTGTCAACAGGGAACTATGGCTACACCTTC,CASSQVSTGNYGYTF
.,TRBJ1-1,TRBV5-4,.,TGTGCCAGCAGCCCCGGGAGGTGGGGGAACACTGAAGCTTTCTTT,CASSPGRWGNTEAFF
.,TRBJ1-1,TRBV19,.,TGTGCCAGTAGTCCCCAGGCAGGGGCAGAAGCTTTCTTT,CASSPQAGAEAFF
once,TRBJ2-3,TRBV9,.,TGTGCCAGCAGCGGGGGTATGGCATGGGATACGCAGTATTTT,CASSGGMAWDTQYF
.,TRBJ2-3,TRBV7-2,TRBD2,TGTGCCAGCAGCCCCGGAGCGGGGGTATGGACAGATACGCAGTATTTT,CASSPGAGVWTDTQYF
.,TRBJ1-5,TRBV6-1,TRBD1,TGTGCCAGCTGGGACAGGGTTCCCAATCAGCCCCAGCATTTT,CASWDRVPNQPQHF
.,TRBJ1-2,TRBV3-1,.,TGTGCCAGCAGCCCTCTGGGGGAGTACTATGGCTACACCTTC,CASSPLGEYYGYTF
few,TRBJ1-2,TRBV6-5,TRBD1,TGTGCCAGCAGTGCCCGACAGGGCGGCTACACCTTC,CASSARQGGYTF
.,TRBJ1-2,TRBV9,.,TGTGCCAGCAGCGCGGACGGGAGACGGGGCTACACCTTC,CASSADGRRGYTF
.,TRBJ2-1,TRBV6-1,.,TGTGCCAGCAGTGAGGGCGGGCTGTCCTACAATGAGCAGTTCTTC,CASSEGGLSYNEQFF
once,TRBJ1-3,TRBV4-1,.,TGCGCCAGCAGCCAAGATCTAACAGATTCTTCTGGAAACACCATATATTTT,CASSQDLTDSSGNTIYF
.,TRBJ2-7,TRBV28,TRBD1,TGTGCCAGCAGTACCAGGGGGCCGAATCCCTACGAGCAGTACTTC,CASSTRGPNPYEQYF